What follows is one TCR beta chain and its context. Its target is unknown. These data originate in a study of T cell responses to AZD1222 COVID-19 vaccine. Study-level findings and limits: Only 5 to 7 AZD1222 recipients were seropositive at baseline.

Pooling covered second doses at about 4 or about 12 weeks. The table came from immunoSEQ multiplex PCR; TCRdb's copy has only in-frame clones and leaves some out. The sample records 65,000 to 95,000 clones, 75% to 90% being singletons. The CDR3 runs to 11 residues. Trimming stripped 6 bases from V and 6 bases from J, with 11 bases between. CDR1 is DFQATT, CDR2 SNEGSKA, per germline (reference sequence). This material consisted of peripheral blood, taken 28 days after the second AZD1222 dose. This sequence was found in an adult who received the AZD1222 COVID-19 vaccine. The V gene is TRBV20-1, the J gene TRBJ1-1, with D unresolved. The CDR3 sequence: CSAPVNAEAFF. CDR3 DNA: TGCAGTGCCCCAGTAAACGCTGAAGCTTTCTTT.